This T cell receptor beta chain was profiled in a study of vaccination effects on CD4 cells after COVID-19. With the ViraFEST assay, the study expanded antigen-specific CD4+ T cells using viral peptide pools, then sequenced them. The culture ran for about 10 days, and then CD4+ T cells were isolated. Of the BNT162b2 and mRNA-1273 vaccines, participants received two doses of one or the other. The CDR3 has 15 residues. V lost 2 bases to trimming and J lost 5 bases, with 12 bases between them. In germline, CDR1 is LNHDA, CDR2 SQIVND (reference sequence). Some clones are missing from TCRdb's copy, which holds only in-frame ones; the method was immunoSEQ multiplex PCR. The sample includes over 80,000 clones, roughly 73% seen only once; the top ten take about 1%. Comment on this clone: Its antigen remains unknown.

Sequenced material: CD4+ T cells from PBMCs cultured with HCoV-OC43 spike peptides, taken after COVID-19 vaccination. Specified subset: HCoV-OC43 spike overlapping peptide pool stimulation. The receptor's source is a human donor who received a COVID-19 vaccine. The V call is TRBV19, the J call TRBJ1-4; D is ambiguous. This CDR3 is CASSISRPGNEKLFF. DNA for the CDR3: TGTGCCAGTAGTATAAGTCGTCCGGGAAATGAAAAACTGTTTTTT.